This is a list of T cell receptor beta chains from one sample in a study of T cells in Graves' hyperthyroidism and ophthalmopathy. TCRdb fed the multiplex PCR reads into MiXCR, producing one record per CDR3 protein. The repertoire holds some 500,000 distinct CDR3 sequences, about 15% seen once, with about 31% in the top ten. What was sequenced was blood. These receptors originate from a woman in her twenties or thirties with Graves' ophthalmopathy. CDR3s include the opening cysteine and the closing phenylalanine or tryptophan.

v_call,j_call,cdr3_aa
TRBV20-1,TRBJ2-3,CSARVTQTVAGKQDTQYF
TRBV5-1,TRBJ1-2,CASSLAIGGKSGYTF
TRBV7-9,TRBJ2-5,CASSWLGGIEETQYF
TRBV28,TRBJ2-1,CASRGTAPGNNEQFF
TRBV19,TRBJ2-1,CASSAGRQRSYNEQFF
TRBV12-3/TRBV12-4,TRBJ2-1,CASSLTLGQGGNEQFF
TRBV5-4,TRBJ2-5,CASSLAGGTGGETQYF
TRBV28,TRBJ1-4,CASRTRVREKLFF
TRBV5-1,TRBJ1-2,CASSPDGGGVDGYTF
TRBV11-2,TRBJ1-5,CASSYGTGGSNQPQHF
TRBV27,TRBJ2-1,CASTRGSTYNEQFF
TRBV6-5,TRBJ2-1,CASSYSMAGGGNEQFF
TRBV7-8,TRBJ2-7,CASSRQGASGEQYF
TRBV7-9,TRBJ1-4,CASSLKQGATNEKLFF
TRBV30,TRBJ1-3,CAWGGSGNTIYF
TRBV20-1,TRBJ2-6,CSASSVSGANVLTF
TRBV3-1,TRBJ2-5,CASVGGETQYF
TRBV15,TRBJ1-1,CATSNAVNTEAFF
TRBV7-2,TRBJ1-5,CASSRTGEQPQHF
TRBV19,TRBJ1-2,CASQVSLSPFYGYTF
TRBV7-9,TRBJ1-2,CASSLDSGTYGYTF
TRBV20-1,TRBJ2-1,CSARERGSYNEQFF
TRBV6-1,TRBJ1-6,CASRRQGANSPLHF
TRBV7-2,TRBJ2-7,CASSFTSGSQGREQYF
TRBV6-2/TRBV6-3,TRBJ2-1,CASSYPLAGTGYNEQFF
TRBV24-1,TRBJ2-1,CATSDTSGTYNEQFF
TRBV11-3,TRBJ2-5,CASSFRQGLETQYF
TRBV7-8,TRBJ2-1,CASIKGASGSYPSNEQFF
TRBV7-2,TRBJ2-4,CASSPLPQGPLAKNIQYF
TRBV4-3,TRBJ1-2,CASSQFRDSDGYTF
TRBV10-3,TRBJ2-1,CAISESPSITSEQFF
TRBV4-1,TRBJ2-5,CASSQGGQETQYF
TRBV20-1,TRBJ2-2,CSACRTSRAGELFF
TRBV6-1,TRBJ1-5,CASSDGYGSGNQPQHF
TRBV29-1,TRBJ2-7,CSVEIQGSYEQYF
TRBV12-3/TRBV12-4,TRBJ1-4,CASSLGAGLLFF
TRBV29-1,TRBJ2-5,CSVGSSQVTQYF
TRBV7-3,TRBJ1-2,CASSLRTVTNYGYTF
TRBV6-1,TRBJ2-4,CASGPGVDIQYF
TRBV29-1,TRBJ2-5,CSVDGLAGGRETQYF
TRBV12-3/TRBV12-4,TRBJ2-7,CASSFRGQGGYEQYF
TRBV28,TRBJ2-7,CATGQGRYEQYF
TRBV6-1,TRBJ2-7,CASGGNLIGSGEQYF
TRBV28,TRBJ1-1,CASSRAQGFMNTEAFF
TRBV7-3,TRBJ2-3,CASSLKATDTQYF
TRBV5-1,TRBJ2-3,CASSLEAGHTDTQYF
TRBV6-1,TRBJ2-7,CASRGNSQGYEQYF
TRBV28,TRBJ1-5,CASSSLRGNQPQHF
TRBV7-2,TRBJ1-2,CASSRYARPGGADGYTF
TRBV27,TRBJ1-5,CASSLTEGQPQHF
TRBV11-3,TRBJ2-2,CASSSGLHTGELFF
TRBV24-1,TRBJ2-3,CATSPGTSGSVTDTQYF
TRBV3-1,TRBJ1-2,CASSRRWTANYGYTF
TRBV30,TRBJ1-1,CAWNQGGSTEAFF
TRBV27,TRBJ2-7,CASSIAGGPVNEQYF